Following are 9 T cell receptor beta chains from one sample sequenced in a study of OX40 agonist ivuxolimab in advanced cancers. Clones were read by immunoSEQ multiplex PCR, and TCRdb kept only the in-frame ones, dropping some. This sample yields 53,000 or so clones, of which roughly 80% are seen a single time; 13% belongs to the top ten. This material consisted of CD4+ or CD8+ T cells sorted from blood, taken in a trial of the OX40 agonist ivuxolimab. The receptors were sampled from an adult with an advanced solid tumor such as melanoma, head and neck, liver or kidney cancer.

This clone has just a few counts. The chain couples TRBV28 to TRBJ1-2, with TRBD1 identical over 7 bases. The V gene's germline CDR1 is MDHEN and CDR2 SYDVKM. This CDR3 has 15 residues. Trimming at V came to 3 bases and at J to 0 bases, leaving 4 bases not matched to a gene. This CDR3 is CASSLVQGSNYGYTF. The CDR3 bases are TGTGCCAGCAGTTTGGTACAGGGGTCTAACTATGGCTACACCTTC.

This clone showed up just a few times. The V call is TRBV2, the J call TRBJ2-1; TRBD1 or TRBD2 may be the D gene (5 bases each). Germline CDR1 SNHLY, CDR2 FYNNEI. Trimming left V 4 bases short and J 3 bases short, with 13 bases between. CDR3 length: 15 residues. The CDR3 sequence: CASSVRDGGYNEQFF. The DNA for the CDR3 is TGTGCCAGCAGTGTCCGGGACGGAGGCTACAATGAGCAGTTCTTC.

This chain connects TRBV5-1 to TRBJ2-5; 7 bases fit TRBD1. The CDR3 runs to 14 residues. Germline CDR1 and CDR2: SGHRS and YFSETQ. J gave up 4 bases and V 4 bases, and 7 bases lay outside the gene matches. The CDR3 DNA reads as TGCGCCAGCAGCACCGACAGGGCCGCAGAGACCCAGTACTTC. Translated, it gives CASSTDRAAETQYF.

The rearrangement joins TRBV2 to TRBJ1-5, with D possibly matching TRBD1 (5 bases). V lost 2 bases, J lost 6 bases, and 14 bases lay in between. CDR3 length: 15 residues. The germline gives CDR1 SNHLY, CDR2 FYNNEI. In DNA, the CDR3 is TGTGCCAGCAGTGAACTCAAAGGGGCGGGTCAGCCCCAGCATTTT. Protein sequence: CASSELKGAGQPQHF.

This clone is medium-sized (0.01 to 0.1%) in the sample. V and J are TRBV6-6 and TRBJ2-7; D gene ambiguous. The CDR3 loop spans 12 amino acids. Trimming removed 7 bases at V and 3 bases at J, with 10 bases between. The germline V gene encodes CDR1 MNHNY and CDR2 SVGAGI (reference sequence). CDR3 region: CASKDRYYEQYF. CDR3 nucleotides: TGTGCCAGCAAGGACCGATACTACGAGCAGTACTTC.

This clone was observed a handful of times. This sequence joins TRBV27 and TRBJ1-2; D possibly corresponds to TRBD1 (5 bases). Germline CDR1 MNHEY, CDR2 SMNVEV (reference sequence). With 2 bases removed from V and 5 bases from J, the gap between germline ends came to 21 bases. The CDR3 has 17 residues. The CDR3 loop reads CASSLTVAGTKRYGYTF. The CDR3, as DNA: TGTGCCAGCAGTTTAACCGTTGCCGGGACGAAAAGATATGGCTACACCTTC.

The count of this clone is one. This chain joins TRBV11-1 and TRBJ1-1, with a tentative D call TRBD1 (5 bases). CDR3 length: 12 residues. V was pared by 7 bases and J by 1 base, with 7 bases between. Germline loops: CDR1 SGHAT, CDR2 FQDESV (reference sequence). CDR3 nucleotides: TGTGCCAGCAACAGGCCGAACACTGAAGCTTTCTTT. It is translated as CASNRPNTEAFF. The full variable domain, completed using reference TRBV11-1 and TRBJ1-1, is EAEVAQSPRYKITEKSQAVAFWCDPISGHATLYWYRQILGQGPELLVQFQDESVVDDSQLPKDRFSAERLKGVDSTLKIQPAELGDSAMYLCASNRPNTEAFFGQGTRLTVV.

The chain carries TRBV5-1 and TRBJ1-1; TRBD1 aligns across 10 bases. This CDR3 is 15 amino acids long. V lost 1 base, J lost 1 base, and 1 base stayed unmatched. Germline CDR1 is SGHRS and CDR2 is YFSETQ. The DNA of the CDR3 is TGCGCCAGCAGCTTGAGGGACAGGGGGAACACTGAAGCTTTCTTT. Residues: CASSLRDRGNTEAFF.

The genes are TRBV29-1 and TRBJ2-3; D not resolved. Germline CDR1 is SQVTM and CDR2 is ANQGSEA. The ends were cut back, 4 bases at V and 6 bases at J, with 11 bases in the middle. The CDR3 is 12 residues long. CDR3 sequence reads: CSVASPPDTQYF. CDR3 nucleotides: TGCAGCGTTGCTAGTCCCCCGGATACGCAGTATTTT.